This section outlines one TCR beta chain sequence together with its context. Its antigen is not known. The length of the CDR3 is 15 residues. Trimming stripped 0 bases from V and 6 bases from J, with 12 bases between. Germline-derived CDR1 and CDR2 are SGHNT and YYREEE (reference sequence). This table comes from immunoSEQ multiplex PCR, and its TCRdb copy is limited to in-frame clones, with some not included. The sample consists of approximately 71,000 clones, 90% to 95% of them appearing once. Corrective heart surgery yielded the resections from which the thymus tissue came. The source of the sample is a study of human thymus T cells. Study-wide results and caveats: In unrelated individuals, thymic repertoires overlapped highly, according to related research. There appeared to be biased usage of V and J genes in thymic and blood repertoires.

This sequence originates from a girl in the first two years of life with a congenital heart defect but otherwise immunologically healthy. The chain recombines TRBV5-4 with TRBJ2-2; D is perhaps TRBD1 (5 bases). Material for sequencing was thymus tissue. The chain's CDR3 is CASSLGRDESGELFF. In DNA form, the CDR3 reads TGTGCCAGCAGCTTGGGCAGGGATGAGTCCGGGGAGCTGTTTTTT.